The next 19 T cell receptor beta chains were all read from a single sample in a study of blood T cell repertoires in COVID-19 (dated by TCRdb to 2018 to 2020). The protocol used for the library was the immunoSEQ multiplex PCR assay. This immuneACCESS table, as held by TCRdb, lists in-frame sequences with V and J called but not all clones. Of the missing ones, under half trace to an unresolved V gene in checked studies; the others have no known cause. The sample yields under 90,000 clones; 80% to 85% were counted once. The biggest ten clones account for approximately 15% of the sample. Source material: peripheral blood. Every receptor here comes from a woman aged 80 or over with active or convalescent COVID-19.

The rearrangement uses TRBV7-2 and TRBJ2-1, with TRBD2 matching over 13 bases. V lost 1 base, J lost 9 bases, and 6 bases stayed unmatched. Germline V gives CDR1 SGHTA, CDR2 FQGNSA. The CDR3 contains 16 residues. As DNA, the CDR3 is TGTGCCAGCAGCTTAGGTGGACTAGCGGGAGTAAGTGAGCAGTTCTTC. It encodes CASSLGGLAGVSEQFF.

This clone was seen a handful of times. The chain is built from TRBV6-6 and TRBJ2-5, with 9 bases lining up with TRBD2. The junction had 3 bases not matched to a gene; V was cut back by 6 bases and J by 1 base. The CDR3 is 14 residues long. Germline-derived CDR1 and CDR2 are MNHNY and SVGAGI (reference sequence). The CDR3 bases are TGTGCCAGCAGACCGACTAGCGGCCAAGAGACCCAGTACTTC. It encodes CASRPTSGQETQYF.

This clone was observed a handful of times. The V call is TRBV6-1, the J call TRBJ1-4; D remains unclear. CDR3 length: 15 residues. Germline V gene lookup returns CDR1 MNHNS and CDR2 SASEGT. With 2 bases removed from V and 6 bases from J, the gap between germline ends came to 13 bases. This CDR3 is CASSEYFGKDEKLFF. The CDR3 DNA follows: TGTGCCAGCAGTGAATACTTCGGGAAGGATGAAAAACTGTTTTTT.

CDR3 sequence (DNA): TGTGCCTGGAGTGTTAGGCTGGGGGGGTCCGGGGAGCTGTTTTTT. This codes for CAWSVRLGGSGELFF. The J gene is TRBJ2-2, the V gene TRBV30; 7 bases agree with TRBD2. The germline gives CDR1 GTSNPN, CDR2 SVGIG (reference sequence). V trimming: 0 bases; J trimming: 6 bases; junction bases outside the gene matches: 7. The CDR3 sequence is 15 residues long.

The chain has TRBV6-4 and TRBJ2-7, with 7 bases that match TRBD1. The V gene end was trimmed by 6 bases and the J gene end by 3 bases; junction bases not matched to a gene: 17. The CDR3 runs to 17 residues. Per the germline V gene, CDR1 is MRHNA and CDR2 is SNTAGT. In DNA form, the CDR3 reads TGTGCCAGCAGCACCGGAAGGGACAGCCGGGACCTCTACGAGCAGTACTTC. Its translation is CASSTGRDSRDLYEQYF.

The gene calls are TRBV12-3 or TRBV12-4 and TRBJ1-1; 7 bases map to TRBD1. The CDR3 sequence is 11 residues long. Trimming cost V 7 bases and J 9 bases; bases outside gene matches: 5. CDR3 region: CASTTTGKAFF. The CDR3 DNA reads TGTGCCAGCACTACGACAGGGAAAGCTTTCTTT.

The chain combines TRBV15 with TRBJ1-2; D gene uncertain. CDR1 LNHNV and CDR2 YYDKDF come from the germline V gene (reference sequence). V was cut by 6 bases and J by 3 bases, with 11 bases left in between. This CDR3 has 13 amino acids. The CDR3 loop is CATSRKGDYGYTF. The CDR3 DNA is TGTGCCACCAGTAGAAAAGGAGACTATGGCTACACCTTC.

V usage is TRBV11-2 and J usage is TRBJ1-3; a possible D gene is TRBD1 (5 bases). Germline lookup yields CDR1 SGHAT and CDR2 FQNNGV. V lost 5 bases and J lost 4, with 6 bases in between. The CDR3 totals 12 residues. DNA for the CDR3: TGTGCCAGCAGCGGGGGGGGAAACACCATATATTTT. Translation gives CASSGGGNTIYF. The variable domain in full, completed from reference TRBV11-2 and TRBJ1-3, reads EAGVAQSPRYKIIEKRQSVAFWCNPISGHATLYWYQQILGQGPKLLIQFQNNGVVDDSQLPKDRFSAERLKGVDSTLKIQPAKLEDSAVYLCASSGGGNTIYFGEGSWLTVV.

The chain recombines TRBV6-2 or TRBV6-3 with TRBJ1-1; no clear D gene. The V gene's germline CDR1 is MNHEY and CDR2 SVGEGT. The CDR3 contains 14 residues. V shed 0 bases and J shed 4 bases, with 9 bases lying between them. The chain's CDR3 is CASSYSKMSTEAFF. The CDR3 DNA sequence: TGTGCCAGCAGTTACTCGAAGATGAGCACTGAAGCTTTCTTT.

CDR3 sequence reads: CASSQDVPTGFNYGYTF. CDR3 coding DNA: TGTGCCAGCAGCCAAGACGTGCCGACGGGGTTTAACTATGGCTACACCTTC. The chain employs TRBV4-2 and TRBJ1-2, with unresolved D. The CDR3 extends over 17 amino acids. Germline loops: CDR1 LGHNA, CDR2 YNFKEQ. Trimming pared 0 bases from V and 1 base from J, leaving 15 bases between.

The chain uses TRBV28 and TRBJ2-1; D is undetermined. V was cut by 3 bases and J by 13 bases, with 13 bases left in between. The germline V gene encodes CDR1 MDHEN and CDR2 SYDVKM. This CDR3 is built from 12 residues. Here the CDR3 reads CASSLARLRQFF. CDR3 coding DNA: TGTGCCAGCAGTTTGGCTAGGCTCAGACAGTTCTTC.

The chain joins TRBV18 to TRBJ2-7; 14 nucleotides line up with TRBD2. The CDR3 loop spans 17 amino acids. CDR1 and CDR2 from the germline V gene are KGHSH and LQKENI. V dropped 0 bases and J dropped 3; count of bases not matched to a gene: 4. The CDR3 DNA follows: TGTGCCAGCTCACCACCGGGACTAGCGGGAGCGGACTACGAGCAGTACTTC. Amino acids: CASSPPGLAGADYEQYF.

The CDR3 spells CASSLVGDIQYF. Here the CDR3 DNA reads TGTGCCAGCAGTTTGGTAGGAGACATTCAGTACTTC. The chain recombines TRBV12-3 or TRBV12-4 with TRBJ2-4; D call uncertain. This CDR3 comprises 12 residues. With 3 bases removed from V and 8 bases from J, the gap between germline ends came to 8 bases.

This chain uses TRBV12-3 or TRBV12-4 with TRBJ1-1; D remains unclear. V was pared by 3 bases and J by 4 bases, with 3 bases between. The CDR3 has 11 residues. CDR3 DNA: TGTGCCAGCAGTTTCTTCACTGAAGCTTTCTTT. Translation gives CASSFFTEAFF.

This clone was counted a few times. The V call is TRBV7-2, the J call TRBJ2-2, with D maybe TRBD2 (6 bases). CDR1 is SGHTA and CDR2 is FQGNSA in the germline V gene. V was shortened by 7 bases and J by 3 bases, with 15 bases between the two germline ends. CDR3 length equals 15 residues. Here the CDR3 DNA reads TGTGCCAGCATGTTTGGAGGGGTGGACACCGGGGAGCTGTTTTTT. Amino acids: CASMFGGVDTGELFF.

In regard to this clone: Germline is not matched at one junction end, which may reflect a read error. The genes are TRBV20-1 and TRBJ2-1; TRBD2 might be the D (5 bases). This CDR3 has 11 amino acids. CDR1 and CDR2 (germline): DFQATT, SNEGSKA (reference sequence). The CDR3 coding sequence is TGCAGTGCCACCCTTCGGGGTCAGAGGGTCTTC. This gives the protein CSATLRGQRVF.

V is TRBV25-1 and J is TRBJ2-7, with D maybe TRBD2 (7 bases). CDR3 length: 13 residues. The germline gives CDR1 MGHDK, CDR2 SYGVNS. With 0 bases removed from V and 12 bases from J, the gap between germline ends came to 15 bases. The CDR3 DNA sequence: TGTGCCAGCAGTGAATACAGGGAGGGGGGGTGGTACTTC. It yields the protein CASSEYREGGWYF.

This clone was counted between two and nine times. This chain joins TRBV6-5 and TRBJ2-2, with 10 bases lining up with TRBD1. J was trimmed by 6 bases and V by 5 bases; bases with no gene match: 6. The CDR3 totals 15 residues. Germline CDR1 is MNHEY and CDR2 is SVGAGI. CDR3 residues: CASSTTGGNAGELFF. The DNA of the CDR3 is TGTGCCAGCAGTACGACAGGGGGCAACGCCGGGGAGCTGTTTTTT.

The chain uses TRBV15 and TRBJ1-1; the match to TRBD1 covers 8 bases. V lost 1 base and J lost 1; bases outside the gene matches: 5. Germline V gene sequence: CDR1 LNHNV, CDR2 YYDKDF (reference sequence). The CDR3 contains 16 residues. CDR3 in amino acids: CATSRAGGRSNTEAFF. CDR3 nucleotide sequence: TGTGCCACCAGCAGAGCAGGGGGCCGGTCGAACACTGAAGCTTTCTTT.